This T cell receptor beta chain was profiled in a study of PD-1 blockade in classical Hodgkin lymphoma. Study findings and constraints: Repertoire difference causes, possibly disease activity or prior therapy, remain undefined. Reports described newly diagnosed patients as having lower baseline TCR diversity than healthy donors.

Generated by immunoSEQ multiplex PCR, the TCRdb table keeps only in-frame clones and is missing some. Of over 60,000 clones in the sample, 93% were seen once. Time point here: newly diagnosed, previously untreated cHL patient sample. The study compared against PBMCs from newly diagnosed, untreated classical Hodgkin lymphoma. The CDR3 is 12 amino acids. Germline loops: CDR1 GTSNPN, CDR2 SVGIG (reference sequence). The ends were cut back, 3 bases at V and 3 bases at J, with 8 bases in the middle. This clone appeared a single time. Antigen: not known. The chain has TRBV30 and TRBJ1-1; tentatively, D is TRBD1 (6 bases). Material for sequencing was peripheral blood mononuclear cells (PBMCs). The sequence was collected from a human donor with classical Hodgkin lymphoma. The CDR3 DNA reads TGTGCCTGGAGAGGACAGTACACTGAAGCTTTCTTT. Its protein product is CAWRGQYTEAFF.